The following is a T cell receptor beta chain sequence with its context. The target antigen is unknown. The CDR3 runs to 14 residues. After removal of 2 bases from V and 5 bases from J, the junction contained 3 bases not matched to a gene. Germline V gives CDR1 MNHEY, CDR2 SVGAGI. The data belong to a study of cytomegalovirus exposure and HLA in healthy donors. The study, taken as a whole, reports: A list of 150 or so TCR beta chains associated with cytomegalovirus was given. While the bulk of TCR sequences proved rare, some public TCRs turned up in many donors. Published work reported that the classifier diagnosed cytomegalovirus status with high specificity and sensitivity.

The PCR was carried out with 60 Vbeta primers and 13 Jbeta primers. As handled by the study authors: In a later analysis, of roughly 73 million unique beta chains, roughly 11 million appeared in at least two donors. The repertoire was sequenced with immunoSEQ multiplex PCR; TCRdb's copy has only in-frame clones and lacks some. That table supplies the V and J calls and clone size; D and trimming were determined from the DNA. The table records some 200,000 clones, roughly 80% of them present only once. This receptor was identified in a man in his forties in good health and CMV-seronegative. The rearrangement links TRBV6-5 to TRBJ2-3; 8 bases are shared with TRBD1. The sequenced material came from PBMCs. CDR3 DNA sequence: TGTGCCAGCAGTTACGACACAGGGGGAGATACGCAGTATTTT. It specifies CASSYDTGGDTQYF.